The source of this T cell receptor beta chain is a study of beta chain features in type 1 diabetes. Study-wide findings and caveats: Compared to healthy donors, patients appeared to have naive, central memory and Treg TCRB repertoires that were more alike. Shortening that was moderate but significant affected the TCRB CDR3s of Type 1 diabetes patients in all four CD4+ subsets. Over-representation of high TCR-expressing cells was a possible consequence of cDNA sequencing.

Via the markers CD45RO/CCR7/CD25/CD127/CD95/CD27, stem cell-like memory, regulatory, central memory and naive CD4+ cells were sorted. The sequenced template was cDNA made from the entire isolated RNA. Some clones are missing from TCRdb's copy, which holds only in-frame ones; the method was immunoSEQ multiplex PCR. The data show 390,000 or so clones, with about 15% seen just once and less than 0.04% held by the top ten. In regard to this clone: Its antigen is currently unknown.

Looked up from germline, CDR1 is SGHAT and CDR2 is FQNNGV. Trimming shortened V by 5 bases and J by 5 bases, and 5 bases separated the two germline ends. The CDR3 loop spans 11 amino acids. This TCR came from a man under 40 in good health. The sample taken for sequencing was naive CD4+ T cells from blood. The chain employs TRBV11-2 and TRBJ2-3; D not resolved. CDR3 protein: CASSPQDTQYF. CDR3 sequence (DNA): TGTGCCAGCAGCCCGCAAGATACGCAGTATTTT.